Only one count was recorded for the clone carrying this T cell receptor (beta chain). These data originate in a study of shared clonotypes between healthy human individuals. The germline V and J ends were trimmed by 7 bases and 0 bases, with 13 bases remaining between them. Germline CDR1 reads MNHEY; CDR2 reads SMNVEV (reference sequence). The CDR3 runs 15 residues. The material for each subset, its genomic DNA, was split evenly across several immunoSEQ plates. The data were produced by immunoSEQ multiplex PCR, yet TCRdb's version contains in-frame clones alone and is incomplete. The sample yields about 120,000 clones, around 65% seen once.

The TCR comes from a woman under 40 in good health. Sequencing was done on a sample of memory CD8+ T cells sorted from blood. Subset reported: CD45RO+ cells pooled with CCR7-negative TemRA cells. V and J are TRBV27 and TRBJ1-5; tentatively, D is TRBD1 (6 bases). CDR3 in amino acids: CASTQTGGSNQPQHF. In DNA, the CDR3 is TGTGCCAGCACCCAGACAGGTGGTAGCAATCAGCCCCAGCATTTT.